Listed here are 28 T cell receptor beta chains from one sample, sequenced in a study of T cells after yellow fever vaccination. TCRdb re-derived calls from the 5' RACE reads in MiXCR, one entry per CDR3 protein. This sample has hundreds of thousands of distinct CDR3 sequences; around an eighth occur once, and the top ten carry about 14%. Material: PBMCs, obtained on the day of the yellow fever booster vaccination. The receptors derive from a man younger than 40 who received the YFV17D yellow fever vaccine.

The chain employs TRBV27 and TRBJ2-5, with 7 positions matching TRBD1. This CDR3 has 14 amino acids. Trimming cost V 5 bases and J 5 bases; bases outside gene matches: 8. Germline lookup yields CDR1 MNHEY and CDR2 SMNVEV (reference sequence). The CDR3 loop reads CASSRQGFVETQYF. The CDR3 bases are TGTGCCAGCAGTAGACAGGGTTTCGTGGAGACCCAGTACTTC.

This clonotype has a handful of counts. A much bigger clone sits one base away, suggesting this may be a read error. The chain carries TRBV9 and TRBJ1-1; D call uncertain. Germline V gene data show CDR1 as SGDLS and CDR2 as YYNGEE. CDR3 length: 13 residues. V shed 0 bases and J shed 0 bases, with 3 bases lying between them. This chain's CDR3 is CASSVEMNTEAFF. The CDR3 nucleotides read TGTGCCAGCAGCGTAGAAATGAACACTGAAGCTTTCTTT.

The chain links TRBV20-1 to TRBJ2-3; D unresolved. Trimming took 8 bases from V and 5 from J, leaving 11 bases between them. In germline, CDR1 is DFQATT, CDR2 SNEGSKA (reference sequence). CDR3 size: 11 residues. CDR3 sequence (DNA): TGCAGTACCGGACCGAAAGATACGCAGTATTTT. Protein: CSTGPKDTQYF.

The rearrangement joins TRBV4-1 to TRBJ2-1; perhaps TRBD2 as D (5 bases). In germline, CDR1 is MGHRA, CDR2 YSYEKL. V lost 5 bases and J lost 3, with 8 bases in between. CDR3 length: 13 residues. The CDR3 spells CASSWSGYNEQFF. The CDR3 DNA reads TGCGCCAGCAGCTGGAGCGGCTACAATGAGCAGTTCTTC.

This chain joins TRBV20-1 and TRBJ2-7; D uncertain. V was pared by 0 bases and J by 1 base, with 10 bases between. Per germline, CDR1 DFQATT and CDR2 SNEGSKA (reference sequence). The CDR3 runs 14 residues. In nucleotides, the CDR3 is TGCAGTGCTAGAGATCTACTCGGGTCCTACGAGCAGTACTTC. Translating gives CSARDLLGSYEQYF.

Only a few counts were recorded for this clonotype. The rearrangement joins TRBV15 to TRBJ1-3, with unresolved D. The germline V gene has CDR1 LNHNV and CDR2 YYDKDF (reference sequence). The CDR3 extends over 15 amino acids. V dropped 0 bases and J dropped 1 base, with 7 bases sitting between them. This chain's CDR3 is CATSRDLGSGNTIYF. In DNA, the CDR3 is TGTGCCACCAGCAGAGATCTTGGGTCTGGAAACACCATATATTTT. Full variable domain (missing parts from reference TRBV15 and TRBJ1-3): DAMVIQNPRYQVTQFGKPVTLSCSQTLNHNVMYWYQQKSSQAPKLLFHYYDKDFNNEADTPDNFQSRRPNTSFCFLDIRSPGLGDTAMYLCATSRDLGSGNTIYFGEGSWLTVV.

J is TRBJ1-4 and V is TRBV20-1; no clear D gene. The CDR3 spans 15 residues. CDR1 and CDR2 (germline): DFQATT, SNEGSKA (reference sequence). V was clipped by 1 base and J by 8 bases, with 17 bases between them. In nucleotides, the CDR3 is TGCAGTGCTAGAGGTGGCGCAGCCCTTTGGGAAAAACTGTTTTTT. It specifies CSARGGAALWEKLFF.

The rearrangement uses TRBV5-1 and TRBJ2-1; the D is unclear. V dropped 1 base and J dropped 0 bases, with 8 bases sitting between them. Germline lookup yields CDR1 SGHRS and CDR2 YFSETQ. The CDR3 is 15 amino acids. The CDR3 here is CASSLTASSYNEQFF. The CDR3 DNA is TGCGCCAGCAGCTTGACCGCGAGCTCCTACAATGAGCAGTTCTTC.

The CDR3 DNA reads TGCGCCAGCAGCCCGAACCCACAATCTACTGAAGCTTTCTTT. Translated: CASSPNPQSTEAFF. The chain combines TRBV4-3 with TRBJ1-1, with D hard to call. CDR1 is LGHNA and CDR2 is YSLEER in the germline V gene. This CDR3 is 14 amino acids long. V was trimmed by 4 bases and J by 5 bases, leaving 14 bases between them.

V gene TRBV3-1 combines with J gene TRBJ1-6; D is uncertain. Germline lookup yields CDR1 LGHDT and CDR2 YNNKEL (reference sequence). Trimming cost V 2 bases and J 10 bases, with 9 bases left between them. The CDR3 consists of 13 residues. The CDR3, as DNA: TGTGCCAGCAGCCAATCTGGTATATCACCCCTCCACTTT. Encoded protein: CASSQSGISPLHF. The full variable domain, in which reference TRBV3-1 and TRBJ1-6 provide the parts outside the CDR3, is DTAVSQTPKYLVTQMGNDKSIKCEQNLGHDTMYWYKQDSKKFLKIMFSYNNKELIINETVPNRFSPKSPDKAHLNLHINSLELGDSAVYFCASSQSGISPLHFGNGTRLTVT.

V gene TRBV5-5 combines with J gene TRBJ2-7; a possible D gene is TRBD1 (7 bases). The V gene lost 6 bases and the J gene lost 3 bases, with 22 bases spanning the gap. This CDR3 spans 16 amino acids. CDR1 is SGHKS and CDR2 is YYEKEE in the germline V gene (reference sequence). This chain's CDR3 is CASNEAPGGGIYEQYF. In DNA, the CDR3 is TGTGCCAGCAACGAGGCCCCAGGGGGAGGTATCTACGAGCAGTACTTC.

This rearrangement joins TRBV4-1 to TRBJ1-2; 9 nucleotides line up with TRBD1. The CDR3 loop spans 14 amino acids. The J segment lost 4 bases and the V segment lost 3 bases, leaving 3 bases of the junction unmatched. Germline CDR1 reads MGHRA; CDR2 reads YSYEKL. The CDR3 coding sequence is TGCGCCAGCAGCCAGGACAGGGGAATCTATGGCTACACCTTC. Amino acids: CASSQDRGIYGYTF.

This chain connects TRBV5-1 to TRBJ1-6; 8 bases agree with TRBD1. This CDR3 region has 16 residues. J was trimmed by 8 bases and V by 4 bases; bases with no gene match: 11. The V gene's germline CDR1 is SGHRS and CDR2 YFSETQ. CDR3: CASSLRTGGGYSPLHF. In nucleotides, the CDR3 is TGCGCCAGCAGCCTCCGTACAGGGGGAGGTTATTCACCCCTCCACTTT.

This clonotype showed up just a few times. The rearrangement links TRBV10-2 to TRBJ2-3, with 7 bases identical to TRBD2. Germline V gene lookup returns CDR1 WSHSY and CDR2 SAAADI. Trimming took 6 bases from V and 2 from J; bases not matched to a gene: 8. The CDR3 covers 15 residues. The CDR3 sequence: CASRGLAASTDTQYF. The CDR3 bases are TGCGCCAGCAGGGGGCTAGCGGCTTCCACAGATACGCAGTATTTT.

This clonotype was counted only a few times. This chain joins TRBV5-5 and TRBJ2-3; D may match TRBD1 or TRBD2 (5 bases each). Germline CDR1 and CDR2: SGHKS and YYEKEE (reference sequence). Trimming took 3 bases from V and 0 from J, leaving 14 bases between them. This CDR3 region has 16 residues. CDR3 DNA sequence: TGTGCCAGCAGCTCCTCGGGGACGGAGAGCACAGATACGCAGTATTTT. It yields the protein CASSSSGTESTDTQYF.

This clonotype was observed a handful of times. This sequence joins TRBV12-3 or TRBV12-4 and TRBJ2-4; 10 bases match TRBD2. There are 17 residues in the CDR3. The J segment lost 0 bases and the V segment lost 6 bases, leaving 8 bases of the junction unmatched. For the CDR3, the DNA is TGTGCCAGCAGCCCGACTAGCGGGCAGCTAGCCAAAAACATTCAGTACTTC. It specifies CASSPTSGQLAKNIQYF.

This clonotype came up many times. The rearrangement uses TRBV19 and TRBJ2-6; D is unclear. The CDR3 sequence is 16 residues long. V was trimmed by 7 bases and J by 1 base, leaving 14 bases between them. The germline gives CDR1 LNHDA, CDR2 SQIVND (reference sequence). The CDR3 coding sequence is TGTGCCAGTACGGGCGCCCAGCTGTCTGGGGCCAACGTCCTGACTTTC. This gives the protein CASTGAQLSGANVLTF.

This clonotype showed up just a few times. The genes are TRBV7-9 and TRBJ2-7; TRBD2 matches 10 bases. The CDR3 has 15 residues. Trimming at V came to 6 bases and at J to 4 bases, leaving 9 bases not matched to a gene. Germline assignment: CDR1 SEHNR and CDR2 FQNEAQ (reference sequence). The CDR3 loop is CASSSFSGRMYEQYF. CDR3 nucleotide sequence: TGTGCCAGCAGTTCGTTTAGCGGGAGGATGTACGAGCAGTACTTC.

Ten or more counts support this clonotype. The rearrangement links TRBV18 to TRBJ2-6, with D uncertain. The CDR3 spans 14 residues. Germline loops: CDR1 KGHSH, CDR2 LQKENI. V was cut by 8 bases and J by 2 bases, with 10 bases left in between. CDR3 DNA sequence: TGTGCCAGCAGCCCCCCTGCTGGGGCCAACGTCCTGACTTTC. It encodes CASSPPAGANVLTF.

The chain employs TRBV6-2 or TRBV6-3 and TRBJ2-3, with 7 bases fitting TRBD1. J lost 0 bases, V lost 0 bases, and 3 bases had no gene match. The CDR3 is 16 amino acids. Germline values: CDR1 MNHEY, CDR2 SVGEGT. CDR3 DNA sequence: TGTGCCAGCAGTTACTCTGGGACAGAAAGCACAGATACGCAGTATTTT. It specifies CASSYSGTESTDTQYF.

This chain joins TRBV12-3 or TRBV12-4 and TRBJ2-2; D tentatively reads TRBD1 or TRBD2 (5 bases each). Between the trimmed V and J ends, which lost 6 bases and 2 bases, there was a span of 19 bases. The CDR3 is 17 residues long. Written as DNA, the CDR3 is TGTGCCAGCAGGTTGAGAGAGGGGACCATCAACACCGGGGAGCTGTTTTTT. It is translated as CASRLREGTINTGELFF.

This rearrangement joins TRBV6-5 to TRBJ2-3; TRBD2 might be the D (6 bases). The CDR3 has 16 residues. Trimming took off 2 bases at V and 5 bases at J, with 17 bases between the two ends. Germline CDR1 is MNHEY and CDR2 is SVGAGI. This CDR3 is CASSYLGSGRGDTQYF. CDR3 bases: TGTGCCAGCAGTTACCTAGGGTCCGGGAGAGGAGATACGCAGTATTTT.

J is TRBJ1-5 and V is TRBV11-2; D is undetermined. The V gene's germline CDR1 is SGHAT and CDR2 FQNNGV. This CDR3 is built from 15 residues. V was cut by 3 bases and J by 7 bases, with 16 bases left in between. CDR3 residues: CASSLFPGMGQPQHF. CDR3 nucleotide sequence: TGTGCCAGCAGCTTGTTTCCTGGGATGGGACAGCCCCAGCATTTT.

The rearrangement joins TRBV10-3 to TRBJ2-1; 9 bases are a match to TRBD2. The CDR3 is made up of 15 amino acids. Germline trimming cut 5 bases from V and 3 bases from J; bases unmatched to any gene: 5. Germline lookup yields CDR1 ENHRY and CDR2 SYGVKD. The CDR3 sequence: CAISQTSGNYNEQFF. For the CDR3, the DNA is TGTGCCATCAGTCAGACTAGCGGAAACTACAATGAGCAGTTCTTC.

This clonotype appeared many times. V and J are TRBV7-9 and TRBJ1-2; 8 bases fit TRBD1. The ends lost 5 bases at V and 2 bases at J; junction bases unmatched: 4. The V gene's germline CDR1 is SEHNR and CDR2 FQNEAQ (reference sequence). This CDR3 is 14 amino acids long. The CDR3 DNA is TGTGCCAGCAGCCCGGGACAGGAGAACTATGGCTACACCTTC. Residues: CASSPGQENYGYTF.

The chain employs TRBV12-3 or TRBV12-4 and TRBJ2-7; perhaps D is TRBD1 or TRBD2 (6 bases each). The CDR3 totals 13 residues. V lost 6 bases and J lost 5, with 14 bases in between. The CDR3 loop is CASSSRGGDEQYF. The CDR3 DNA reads TGTGCCAGCAGCTCCAGGGGAGGAGACGAGCAGTACTTC.

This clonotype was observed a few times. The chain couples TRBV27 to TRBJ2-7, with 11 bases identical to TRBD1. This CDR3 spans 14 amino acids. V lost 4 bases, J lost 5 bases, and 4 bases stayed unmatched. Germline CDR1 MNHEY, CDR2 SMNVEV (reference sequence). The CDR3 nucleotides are TGTGCCAGCAGTTACGGGACAGGGGGAAACGAGCAGTACTTC. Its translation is CASSYGTGGNEQYF.

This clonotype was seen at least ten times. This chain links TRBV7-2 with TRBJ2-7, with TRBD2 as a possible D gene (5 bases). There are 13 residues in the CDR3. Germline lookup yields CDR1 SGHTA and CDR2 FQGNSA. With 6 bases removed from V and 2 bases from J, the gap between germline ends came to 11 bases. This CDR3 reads CASRRTPTYEQYF. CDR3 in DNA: TGTGCCAGCAGACGGACTCCTACCTACGAGCAGTACTTC.